This record concerns one TCR beta chain sequence. This clonotype was seen repeatedly, ten times or more. Its binding antigen is unknown. No clone much larger than this one lies a single base away; base qualities are absent. This record belongs to a study of tumor-infiltrating lymphocytes in primary liver carcinoma (dated by TCRdb to 2016 to 2017). Background on the whole study: Of the five patients (three men and two women, aged 30 to 69 years), four had hepatocellular carcinoma and one had combined HCC and intrahepatic cholangiocarcinoma. TCRbeta repertoire sequencing covered 35 or so specimens from 5 patients: 25 or so tumor regions, 5 adjacent noncancerous liver tissues and 5 peripheral blood samples. The tumors of the five patients were staged as T1-T3 N0M0, with maximum diameters ranging from about 4.2 to 11 cm. Across five regions of each liver tumor, along with adjacent normal tissue and blood, the study brought together TCRbeta repertoire sequencing, expression microarrays and whole-exome sequencing. Samples yielded roughly 3.5 to 8 million productive TCRbeta reads; read depth did not differ significantly between tissue types. High reproducibility was observed for the technical replicate repertoires, with mean shared-clone rates around 0.9 and correlation coefficients above 0.95. To link TCRbeta repertoire diversity to the local molecular phenotype, the 25 tumor region samples were profiled with Agilent mRNA microarrays.

The germline V gene (reference sequence) gives CDR1 as GTSNPN and CDR2 as SVGIG. The CDR3 numbers 13 residues from cysteine through phenylalanine. Just CDR3 DNA is preserved here, 39 bases in frame from base 1. Deletion took 5 bases off V and 9 bases off J, with a span of 17 bases between the germline ends. Broad study findings and their caveats: Only a few patients were included in the study, and the authors note that the findings should be validated in a larger study. Because sequencing covered only the TCR beta chain and unpaired alpha chains were not captured, true repertoire diversity is likely underestimated. Repertoire overlap was higher between tumor regions (mean about 36%) than tumor-adjacent (around 17%) or tumor-blood (approximately 14%) pairs, consistent with antigen-driven expansion. Because the samples were bulk and unsorted, CD4+ and CD8+ T cell repertoires could not be compared. Only roughly 8-24% of top clones appeared in all five regions of a tumor, which suggests that tumor-infiltrating T cells are spatially heterogeneous. Compared with blood, tumors had a significantly larger share of the repertoire taken up by the top 250 clones (p = 0.039).

Without any cell sorting, total RNA and DNA were extracted together from roughly 20-30 mg of bulk tissue using the AllPrep DNA/RNA mini kit. Surgical resection was performed in China between 2015 and March 2016 on about 5 patients with histopathologically diagnosed primary liver carcinoma. At the time of sampling, the patients had chronic HBV infection and had not received any treatment. Five spatially separated regions were sampled from each tumor: the superior, inferior, left-lateral and right-lateral poles, plus the tumor centre. More than 85% viable tumor cells were found by histology in every tumor sample. Each fresh piece of tumor and adjacent tissue was cut in two, with one half stored in RNAlater at -80 degrees C and the other half sent for histology. TCRbeta-specific cDNA was reverse-transcribed from 500 ng total RNA using a constant-region primer and ProtoScript II reverse transcriptase. TCRbeta libraries were built with three nested multiplex PCR rounds, a slightly modified ARM-PCR procedure. Multiplex TRBV1-TRBV30 forward primers and a Cbeta reverse primer were used in the first two PCR rounds, each of which was run for approximately 9 cycles. A final 25-cycle PCR with Deep VentR polymerase added sample barcodes and Illumina adapters. Before sequencing, amplicons of 200-500 bp were gel-purified using a QIAquick gel extraction kit. An Illumina HiSeq 2500 was used to sequence the TCRbeta amplicons with 250-bp paired-end reads. The published analysis was carried out like this. To recover full CDR3 sequences, reads were quality-trimmed using Trimmomatic v0.33 and paired reads were then merged using FLASH v1.2.11. V, D and J germline segments were assigned to the rearranged TCRbeta sequences by MiGEC v1.2.1b. Clonotype statistics and Shannon-Wiener diversity indices were computed with VDJtools v1.0.0. To reduce sampling bias, subsequent analyses other than the diversity analysis used only the 250 most abundant clonotypes in each sample. TCRdb reprocessed the public reads (quality trimming at Q25 with fastp, clone calling with MiXCR) and kept in-frame beta chains. All rows with the same CDR3 protein become a single entry with the most common DNA and genes. The V and J calls shown here were made by TCRdb, not taken from the authors' results. The sample table holds roughly 100,000 distinct CDR3 sequences, of which more than 60% were seen once. The ten largest make up 9.5% of the sample.

The sequence is built from TRBV30 and TRBJ2-1; the D gene may be TRBD1 or TRBD2, since each aligns over 5 bases. The material sequenced was liver tumor tissue from sampling region 5. The cell subset or site label on this specimen signifies: tumor region T5, tumor centre. The sequence derives from a woman aged 60-75 years with primary liver carcinoma and hepatitis B virus infection. The CDR3 region: CAWHPGTLGEQFF. The DNA sequence is given as TGTGCCTGGCACCCCGGGACCCTTGGTGAGCAGTTCTTC.